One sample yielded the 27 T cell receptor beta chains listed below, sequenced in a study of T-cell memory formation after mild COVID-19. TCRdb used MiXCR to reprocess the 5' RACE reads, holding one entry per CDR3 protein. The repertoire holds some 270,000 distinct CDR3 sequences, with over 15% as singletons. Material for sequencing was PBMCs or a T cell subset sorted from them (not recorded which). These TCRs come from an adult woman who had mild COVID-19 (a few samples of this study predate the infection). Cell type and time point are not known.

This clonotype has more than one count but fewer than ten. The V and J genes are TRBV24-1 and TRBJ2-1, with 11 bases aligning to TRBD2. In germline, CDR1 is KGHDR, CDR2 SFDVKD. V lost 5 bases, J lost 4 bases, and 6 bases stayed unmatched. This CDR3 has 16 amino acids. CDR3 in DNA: TGTGCCACCAGTGTCCCCGGGACTAGCGGATACAATGAGCAGTTCTTC. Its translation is CATSVPGTSGYNEQFF.

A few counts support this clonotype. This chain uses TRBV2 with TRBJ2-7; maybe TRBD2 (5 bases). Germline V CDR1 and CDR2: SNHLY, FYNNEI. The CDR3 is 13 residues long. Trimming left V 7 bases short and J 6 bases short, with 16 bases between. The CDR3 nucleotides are TGTGCCAGCACTCCCCGGGGATTCGGCGAGCAGTACTTC. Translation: CASTPRGFGEQYF.

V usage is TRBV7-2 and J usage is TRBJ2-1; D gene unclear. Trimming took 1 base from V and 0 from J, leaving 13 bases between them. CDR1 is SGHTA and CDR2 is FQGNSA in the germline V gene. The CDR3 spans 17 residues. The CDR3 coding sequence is TGTGCCAGCAGCTTAGTCGGTACTCCCGGCTCCTACAATGAGCAGTTCTTC. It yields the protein CASSLVGTPGSYNEQFF.

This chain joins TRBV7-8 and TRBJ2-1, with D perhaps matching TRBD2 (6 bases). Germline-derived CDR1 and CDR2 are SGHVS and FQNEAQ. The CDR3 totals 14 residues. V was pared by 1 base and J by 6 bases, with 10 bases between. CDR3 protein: CASSLGDSLNEQFF. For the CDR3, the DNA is TGTGCCAGCAGCTTAGGGGACTCCCTCAATGAGCAGTTCTTC. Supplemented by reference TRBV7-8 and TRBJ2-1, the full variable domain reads GAGVSQSPRYKVAKRGQDVALRCDPISGHVSLFWYQQALGQGPEFLTYFQNEAQLDKSGLPSDRFFAERPEGSVSTLKIQRTQQEDSAVYLCASSLGDSLNEQFFGPGTRLTVL.

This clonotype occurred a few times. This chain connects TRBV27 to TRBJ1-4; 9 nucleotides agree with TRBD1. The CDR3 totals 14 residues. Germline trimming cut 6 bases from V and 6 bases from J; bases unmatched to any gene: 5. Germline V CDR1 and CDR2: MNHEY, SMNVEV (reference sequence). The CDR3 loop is CASSSTGGDEKLFF. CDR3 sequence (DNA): TGTGCCAGCAGCTCCACAGGGGGCGATGAAAAACTGTTTTTT.

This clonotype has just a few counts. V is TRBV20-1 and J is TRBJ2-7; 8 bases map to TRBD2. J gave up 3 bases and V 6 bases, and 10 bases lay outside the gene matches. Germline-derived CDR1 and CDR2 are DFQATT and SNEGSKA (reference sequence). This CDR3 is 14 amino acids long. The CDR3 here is CSARRAGGYYEQYF. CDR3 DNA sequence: TGCAGTGCCCGCCGGGCGGGGGGATACTACGAGCAGTACTTC.

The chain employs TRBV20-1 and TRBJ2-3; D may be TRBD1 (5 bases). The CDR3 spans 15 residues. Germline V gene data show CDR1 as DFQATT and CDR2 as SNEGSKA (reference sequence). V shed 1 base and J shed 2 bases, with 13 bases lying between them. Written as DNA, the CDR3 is TGCAGTGCTAGAGTATCGAGACAGCACACAGATACGCAGTATTTT. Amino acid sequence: CSARVSRQHTDTQYF.

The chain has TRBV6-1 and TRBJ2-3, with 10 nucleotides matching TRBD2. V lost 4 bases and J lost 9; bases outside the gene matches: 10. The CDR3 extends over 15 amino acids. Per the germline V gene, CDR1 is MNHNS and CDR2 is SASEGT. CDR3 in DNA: TGTGCCAGCAGTGGGGACCGGCTAGCGGGGGAGACGCAGTATTTT. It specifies CASSGDRLAGETQYF.

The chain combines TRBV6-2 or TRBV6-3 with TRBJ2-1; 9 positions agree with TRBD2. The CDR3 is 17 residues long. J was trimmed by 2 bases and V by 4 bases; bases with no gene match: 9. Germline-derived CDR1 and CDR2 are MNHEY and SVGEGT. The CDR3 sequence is CASSSRRSGSAYNEQFF. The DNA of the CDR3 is TGTGCCAGCAGTTCTCGACGTAGCGGGAGCGCCTACAATGAGCAGTTCTTC.

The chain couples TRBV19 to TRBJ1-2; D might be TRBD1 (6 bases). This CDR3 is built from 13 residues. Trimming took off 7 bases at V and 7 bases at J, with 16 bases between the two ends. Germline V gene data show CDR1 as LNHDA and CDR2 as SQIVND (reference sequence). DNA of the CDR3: TGTGCCAGTAAGACAGGACCTGTCGGTGGCTACACCTTC. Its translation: CASKTGPVGGYTF.

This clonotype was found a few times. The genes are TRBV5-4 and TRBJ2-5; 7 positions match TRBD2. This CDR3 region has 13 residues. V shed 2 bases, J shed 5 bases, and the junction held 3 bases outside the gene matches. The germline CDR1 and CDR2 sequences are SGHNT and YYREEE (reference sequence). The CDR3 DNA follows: TGTGCCAGCAGCTTCGGGACTAAGGAGACCCAGTACTTC. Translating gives CASSFGTKETQYF.

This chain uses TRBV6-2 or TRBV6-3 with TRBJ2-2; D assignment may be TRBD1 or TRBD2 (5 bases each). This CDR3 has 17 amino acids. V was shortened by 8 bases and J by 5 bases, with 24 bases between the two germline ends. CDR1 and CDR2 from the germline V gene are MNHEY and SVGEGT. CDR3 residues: CASRPRTGTVGTGELFF. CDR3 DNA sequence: TGTGCCAGCCGCCCCCGTACCGGGACGGTAGGGACCGGGGAGCTGTTTTTT.

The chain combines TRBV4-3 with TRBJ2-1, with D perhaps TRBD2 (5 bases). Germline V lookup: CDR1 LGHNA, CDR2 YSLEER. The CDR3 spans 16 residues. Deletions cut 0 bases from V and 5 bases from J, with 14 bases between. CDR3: CASSQDPTIRHNEQFF. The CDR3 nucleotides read TGCGCCAGCAGCCAAGATCCGACTATACGGCACAATGAGCAGTTCTTC.

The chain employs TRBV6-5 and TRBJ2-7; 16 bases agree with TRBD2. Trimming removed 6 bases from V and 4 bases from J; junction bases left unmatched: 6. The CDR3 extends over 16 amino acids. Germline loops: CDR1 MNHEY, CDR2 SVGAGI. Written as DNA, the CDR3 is TGTGCCAGCAGGGGACTAGCGGGGGGGCCGGCTTACGAGCAGTACTTC. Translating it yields CASRGLAGGPAYEQYF.

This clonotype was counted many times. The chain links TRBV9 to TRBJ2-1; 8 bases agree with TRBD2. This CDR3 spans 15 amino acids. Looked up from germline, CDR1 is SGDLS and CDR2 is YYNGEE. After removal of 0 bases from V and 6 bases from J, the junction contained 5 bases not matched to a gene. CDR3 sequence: CASSVGGLGLNEQFF. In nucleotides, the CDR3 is TGTGCCAGCAGCGTAGGGGGACTAGGGCTCAATGAGCAGTTCTTC.

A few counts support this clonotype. The CDR3 DNA follows: TGTGCCAGCAGCCAAGATAAGACAGCTTACAATGAGCAGTTCTTC. This translates into CASSQDKTAYNEQFF. The genes are TRBV4-2 and TRBJ2-1; D might be TRBD1 (5 bases). V shed 0 bases and J shed 4 bases, with 10 bases lying between them. CDR1 and CDR2 (germline): LGHNA, YNFKEQ. This CDR3 contains 15 residues.

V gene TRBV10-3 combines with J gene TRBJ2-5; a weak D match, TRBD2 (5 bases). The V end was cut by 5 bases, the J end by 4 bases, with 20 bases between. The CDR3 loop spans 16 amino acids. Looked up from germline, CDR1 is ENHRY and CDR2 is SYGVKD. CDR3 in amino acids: CAISPRQVSGGETQYF. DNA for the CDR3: TGTGCCATCAGTCCCCGGCAGGTTTCTGGAGGAGAGACCCAGTACTTC.

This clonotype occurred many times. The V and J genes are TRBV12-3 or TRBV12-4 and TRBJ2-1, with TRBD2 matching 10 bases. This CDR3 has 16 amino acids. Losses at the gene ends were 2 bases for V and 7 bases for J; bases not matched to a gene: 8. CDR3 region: CASSLRVSGRVNEQFF. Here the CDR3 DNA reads TGTGCCAGCAGTTTAAGGGTGAGCGGGAGGGTTAATGAGCAGTTCTTC.

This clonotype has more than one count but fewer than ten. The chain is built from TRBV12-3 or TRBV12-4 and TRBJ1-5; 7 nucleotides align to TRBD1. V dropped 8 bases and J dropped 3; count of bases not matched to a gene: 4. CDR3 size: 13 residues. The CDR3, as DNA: TGTGCCAGCGGGGACAGTGACAATCAGCCCCAGCATTTT. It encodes CASGDSDNQPQHF.

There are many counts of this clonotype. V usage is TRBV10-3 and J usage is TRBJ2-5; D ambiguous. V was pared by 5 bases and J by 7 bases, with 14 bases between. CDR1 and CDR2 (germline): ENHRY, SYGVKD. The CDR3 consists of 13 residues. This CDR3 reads CAISNGSIGTQYF. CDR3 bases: TGTGCCATCAGTAACGGGTCGATAGGGACCCAGTACTTC.

The CDR3 bases are TGTGCCAGCAGTGCAGTGCAGGCAGGGGGTATAATCAATCAGCCCCAGCATTTT. This sequence encodes CASSAVQAGGIINQPQHF. V and J are TRBV2 and TRBJ1-5, with TRBD1 matching over 7 bases. CDR1 is SNHLY, CDR2 FYNNEI, per germline. The length of the CDR3 is 18 residues. Germline trimming cut 4 bases from V and 3 bases from J; bases unmatched to any gene: 15.

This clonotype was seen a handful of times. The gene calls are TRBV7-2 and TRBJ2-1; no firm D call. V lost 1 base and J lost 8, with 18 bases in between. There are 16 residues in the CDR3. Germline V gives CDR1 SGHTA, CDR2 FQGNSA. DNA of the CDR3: TGTGCCAGCAGCTTAGGGGCGGCGATGCGAGCGCATGAGCAGTTCTTC. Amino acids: CASSLGAAMRAHEQFF. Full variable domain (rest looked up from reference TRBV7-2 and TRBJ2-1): GAGVSQSPSNKVTEKGKDVELRCDPISGHTALYWYRQSLGQGLEFLIYFQGNSAPDKSGLPSDRFSAERTGGSVSTLTIQRTQQEDSAVYLCASSLGAAMRAHEQFFGPGTRLTVL.

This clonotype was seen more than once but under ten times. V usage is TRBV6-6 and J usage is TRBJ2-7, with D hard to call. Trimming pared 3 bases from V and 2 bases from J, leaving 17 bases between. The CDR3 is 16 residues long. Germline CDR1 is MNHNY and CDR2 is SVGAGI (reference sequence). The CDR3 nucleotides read TGTGCCAGCAGTTATACCACTGGTTTAGGCACCTACGAGCAGTACTTC. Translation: CASSYTTGLGTYEQYF.

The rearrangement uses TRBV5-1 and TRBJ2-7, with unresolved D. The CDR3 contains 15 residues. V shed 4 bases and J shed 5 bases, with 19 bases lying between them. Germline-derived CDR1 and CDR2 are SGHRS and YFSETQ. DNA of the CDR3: TGCGCCAGCAGCGCTGGACCGCCTCAAAATAACGAGCAGTACTTC. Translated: CASSAGPPQNNEQYF.

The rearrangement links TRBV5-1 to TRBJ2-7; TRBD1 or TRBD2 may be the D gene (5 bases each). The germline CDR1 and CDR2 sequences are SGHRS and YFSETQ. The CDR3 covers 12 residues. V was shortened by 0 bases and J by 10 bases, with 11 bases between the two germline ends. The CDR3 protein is CASSLAGQAQYF. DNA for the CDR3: TGCGCCAGCAGCTTGGCGGGGCAGGCCCAGTACTTC.

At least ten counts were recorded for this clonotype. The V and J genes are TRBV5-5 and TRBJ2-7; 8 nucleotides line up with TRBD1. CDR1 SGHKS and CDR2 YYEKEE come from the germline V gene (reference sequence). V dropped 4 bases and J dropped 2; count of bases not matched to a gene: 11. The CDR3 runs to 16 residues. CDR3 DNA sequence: TGTGCCAGCAGCCCTAGACAGGGGACATCGACCTACGAGCAGTACTTC. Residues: CASSPRQGTSTYEQYF.

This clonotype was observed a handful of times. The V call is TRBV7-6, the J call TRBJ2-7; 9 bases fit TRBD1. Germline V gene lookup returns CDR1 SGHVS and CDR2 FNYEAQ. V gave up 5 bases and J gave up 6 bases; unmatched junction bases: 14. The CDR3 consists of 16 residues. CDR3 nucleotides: TGTGCCAGCAGCCAACCAACCGGGACAGGGATGGGCGAGCAGTACTTC. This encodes CASSQPTGTGMGEQYF.